The T cell receptor beta chain under discussion was sequenced for a study of OX40 agonist ivuxolimab in advanced cancers. Study summary: The drug used for patients, ivuxolimab, was an agonistic anti-OX40 (CD134) antibody.

Germline values: CDR1 SGHAT, CDR2 FQNNGV. The V and J ends lost 4 bases and 6 bases respectively, with 8 bases between them. CDR3 length equals 12 residues. The table came from immunoSEQ multiplex PCR; TCRdb's copy has only in-frame clones and leaves some out. Among tens of thousands of clones, around 89% were seen once, and the ten largest hold roughly 9.8%. Broader study findings: Both blood CD4+ and CD8+ T cells showed clonal growth by week 6 at 0.1 to 3.0 mg/kg.

The count of this clone is one. The antigen is unknown. This chain uses TRBV11-2 with TRBJ2-3; a weak D match, TRBD1 (6 bases). This clonotype was sampled from an adult with an advanced solid tumor such as melanoma, head and neck, liver or kidney cancer. The sequences come from CD4+ or CD8+ T cells sorted from blood, collected in a trial of the OX40 agonist ivuxolimab. The CDR3 here is CASSWDTDTQYF. The CDR3 region has the DNA TGTGCCAGCAGCTGGGACACGGATACGCAGTATTTT.